This TCR beta chain came from a study of CD8+ T cells in alopecia areata. cDNA serving as the sequencing template came from extracted, reverse transcribed RNA. Sequenced by immunoSEQ multiplex PCR; TCRdb stores in-frame clones only, minus some. Here the sample spans 65,000 to 95,000 clones, 51% being singletons. Study-wide findings and caveats: Clonality exceeded that of normal scalp in lesional scalp, most notably in alopecia totalis/universalis. The study found TCR sharing across patients less clear than in mice, possibly for HLA reasons.

In alopecia areata patients, both lesional scalp punch biopsies and peripheral blood were collected. The CDR3 is 14 residues long. Germline CDR1 and CDR2: SGHDN and FVKESK. The V gene lost 5 bases and the J gene lost 7 bases, with 17 bases spanning the gap. With respect to this clone: Antigen unknown.

Sequenced material: NKG2D-high CD8+ T cells sorted from blood. The clonotype originates from a human donor with alopecia areata. The V gene is TRBV14, the J gene TRBJ2-5, with D uncertain. This chain's CDR3 is CASSRSASVGTQYF. The CDR3 DNA sequence: TGTGCCAGCAGCAGGTCAGCAAGCGTGGGGACCCAGTACTTC.